These T cell receptor beta chains were read from a single sample in a study of cytomegalovirus exposure and HLA in healthy donors. Profiling relied on immunoSEQ multiplex PCR, and the TCRdb table lists in-frame clones only, not all of them. Of around 92,000 clones detected, roughly four fifths appear once; the ten largest clones hold roughly 8%. What was sequenced was PBMCs. The receptors come from a human donor in good health. Both conserved end residues are part of each CDR3. The D gene is left open where the match is weak. Part of the rows lack a size; the others show once, few, many or a class for expanded clones.

>few|TRBV4-3|TRBD1|TRBJ1-2
CASSQEGGQGRSGYTF
TGCGCCAGCAGCCAAGAAGGTGGACAGGGACGATCTGGCTACACCTTC
>once|TRBV5-1|-|TRBJ1-3
CASSFRQDFSGNTIYF
TGCGCCAGCAGCTTCCGACAGGATTTTTCTGGAAACACCATATATTTT
>-|TRBV5-4|-|TRBJ1-2
CASSLGASYGYTF
TGTGCCAGCAGCTTGGGGGCCAGCTATGGCTACACCTTC
>-|TRBV6-4|TRBD2|TRBJ2-2
CASPCRGDGELFF
TGTGCCAGCCCATGCCGGGGGGACGGGGAGCTGTTTTTT
>-|TRBV6-1|-|TRBJ2-5
CASRESGDETQYF
TGTGCCAGCAGGGAGTCGGGGGACGAGACCCAGTACTTC
>-|TRBV29-1|-|TRBJ1-1
CSAPGGVEAFF
TGCAGCGCGCCCGGGGGGGTTGAAGCTTTCTTT
>-|TRBV27|-|TRBJ1-5
CASAQGSFSQPQHF
TGTGCCAGCGCACAGGGTAGTTTTAGTCAGCCCCAGCATTTT
>-|TRBV5-4|-|TRBJ2-2
CASSLARGADTGELFF
TGTGCCAGCAGCTTGGCCAGGGGCGCAGACACCGGGGAGCTGTTTTTT
>once|TRBV18|TRBD1|TRBJ1-2
CASSPRLGQGDYGYTF
TGTGCCAGCTCACCACGCTTAGGGCAGGGGGACTATGGCTACACCTTC
>-|TRBV6-1|-|TRBJ2-1
CASSELSRGLLRNEQFF
TGTGCCAGCAGTGAACTTTCGCGGGGGCTTTTGCGAAATGAGCAGTTCTTC
>-|TRBV6-5|TRBD1|TRBJ1-6
CASSYTGQGKNSPLHF
TGTGCCAGCAGTTACACCGGACAGGGGAAAAATTCACCCCTCCACTTT
>-|TRBV5-1|-|TRBJ1-5
CASSLEVFGRERVGNQPQHF
TGCGCCAGCAGCTTGGAAGTGTTCGGCAGGGAGCGGGTAGGCAATCAGCCCCAGCATTTT
>-|TRBV29-1|-|TRBJ1-3
CSVEFEGNTIYF
TGCAGCGTTGAGTTCGAGGGAAACACCATATATTTT
>-|TRBV6-1|-|TRBJ2-7
CASSTGTYGQYF
TGTGCCAGCAGTACAGGGACCTACGGGCAGTACTTC
>-|TRBV12-5|TRBD2|TRBJ2-2
CASGPTSGGFGTGELFF
TGTGCTAGTGGCCCCACTAGCGGGGGATTTGGGACCGGGGAGCTGTTTTTT
>-|TRBV27|-|TRBJ2-7
CASTLLPLGAYEQYF
TGTGCCAGCACCTTACTTCCCTTAGGGGCCTACGAGCAGTACTTC
>-|TRBV4-2|-|TRBJ2-2
CASSQDHGGGGTGELFF
TGTGCCAGCAGCCAAGATCATGGGGGGGGCGGCACCGGGGAGCTGTTTTTT
>once|TRBV19|TRBD1|TRBJ1-5
CASTADRAPNQPQHF
TGTGCCAGTACCGCGGACAGGGCGCCCAATCAGCCCCAGCATTTT
>-|TRBV19|TRBD1|TRBJ1-2
CASSITGENGYTF
TGTGCCAGTAGTATTACAGGGGAGAATGGCTACACCTTC